The clone carrying this T cell receptor beta chain was picked up many times. Profiling that covered TCR beta VDJ and CDR3 relied on genomic DNA as its template. Each CDR3 protein gets one entry after TCRdb re-called the reads with MiXCR. This table has some 200,000 distinct CDR3 sequences, 60% to 65% appearing once. The data were obtained in a study of CD8+CD57+ T cells in acquired aplastic anemia. Per the germline V gene, CDR1 is SNHLY and CDR2 is FYNNEI. J was trimmed by 3 bases and V by 8 bases; bases with no gene match: 25. This CDR3 is built from 19 residues. The TCR sequence derives from a human donor in good health. Sequencing used sorted CD4+, CD8+, or CD8+CD57+ T cells (not recorded which) from PBMCs. The chain couples TRBV2 to TRBJ2-7, with TRBD1 identical over 7 bases. The CDR3 reads CASGDITGTEDQNRYEQYF. CDR3 nucleotide sequence: TGTGCCAGCGGCGACATTACCGGGACAGAAGACCAGAACCGCTACGAGCAGTACTTC.